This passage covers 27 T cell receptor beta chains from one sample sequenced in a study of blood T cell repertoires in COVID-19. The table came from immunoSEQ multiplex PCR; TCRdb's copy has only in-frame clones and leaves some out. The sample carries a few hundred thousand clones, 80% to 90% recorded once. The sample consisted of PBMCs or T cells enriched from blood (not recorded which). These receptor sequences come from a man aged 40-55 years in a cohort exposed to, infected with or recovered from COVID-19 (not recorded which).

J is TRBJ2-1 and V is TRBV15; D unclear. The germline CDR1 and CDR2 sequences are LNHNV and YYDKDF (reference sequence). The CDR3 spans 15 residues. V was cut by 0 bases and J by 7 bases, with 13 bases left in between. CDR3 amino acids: CATSRDRGGWNEQFF. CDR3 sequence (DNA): TGTGCCACCAGCAGAGATCGAGGCGGTTGGAATGAGCAGTTCTTC.

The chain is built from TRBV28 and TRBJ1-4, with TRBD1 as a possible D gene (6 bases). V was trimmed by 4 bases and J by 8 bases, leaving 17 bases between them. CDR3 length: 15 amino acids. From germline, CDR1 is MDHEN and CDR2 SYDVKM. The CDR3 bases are TGTGCCAGCAGTTGTGGGGGGGGCGCATGCGAAAAACTGTTTTTT. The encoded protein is CASSCGGGACEKLFF. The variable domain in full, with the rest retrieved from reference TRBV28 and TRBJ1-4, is DVKVTQSSRYLVKRTGEKVFLECVQDMDHENMFWYRQDPGLGLRLIYFSYDVKMKEKGDIPEGYSVSREKKERFSLILESASTNQTSMYLCASSCGGGACEKLFFGSGTQLSVL.

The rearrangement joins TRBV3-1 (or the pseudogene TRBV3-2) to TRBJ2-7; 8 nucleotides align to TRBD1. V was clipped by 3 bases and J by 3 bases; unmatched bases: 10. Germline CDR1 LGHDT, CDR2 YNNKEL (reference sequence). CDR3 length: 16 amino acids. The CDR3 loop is CASSHRQGPRGYEQYF. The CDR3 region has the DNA TGTGCCAGCAGCCATCGACAGGGGCCCCGAGGCTACGAGCAGTACTTC.

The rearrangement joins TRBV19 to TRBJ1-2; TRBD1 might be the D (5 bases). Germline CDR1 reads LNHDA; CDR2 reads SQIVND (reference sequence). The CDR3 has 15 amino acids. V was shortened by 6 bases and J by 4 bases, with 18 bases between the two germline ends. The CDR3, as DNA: TGTGCCAGTAGCACCAGGGCGACGGAGGGCTATGGCTACACCTTC. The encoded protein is CASSTRATEGYGYTF. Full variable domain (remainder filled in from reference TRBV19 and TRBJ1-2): DGGITQSPKYLFRKEGQNVTLSCEQNLNHDAMYWYRQDPGQGLRLIYYSQIVNDFQKGDIAEGYSVSREKKESFPLTVTSAQKNPTAFYLCASSTRATEGYGYTFGSGTRLTVV.

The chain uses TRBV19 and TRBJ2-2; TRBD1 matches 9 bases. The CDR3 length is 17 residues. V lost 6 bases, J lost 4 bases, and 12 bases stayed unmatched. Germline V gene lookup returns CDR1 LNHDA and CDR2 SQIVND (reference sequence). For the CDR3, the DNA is TGTGCCAGTAGGAAGTTCACAGGGGGCGGTGGCACCGGGGAGCTGTTTTTT. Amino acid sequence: CASRKFTGGGGTGELFF.

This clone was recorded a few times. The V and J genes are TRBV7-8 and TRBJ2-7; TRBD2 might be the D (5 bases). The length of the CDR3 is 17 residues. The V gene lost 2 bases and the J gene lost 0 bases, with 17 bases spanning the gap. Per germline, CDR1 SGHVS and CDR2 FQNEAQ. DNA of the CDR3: TGTGCCAGCAGCTTACTTCAGGACTCAAGGAGCTCCTACGAGCAGTACTTC. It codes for CASSLLQDSRSSYEQYF.

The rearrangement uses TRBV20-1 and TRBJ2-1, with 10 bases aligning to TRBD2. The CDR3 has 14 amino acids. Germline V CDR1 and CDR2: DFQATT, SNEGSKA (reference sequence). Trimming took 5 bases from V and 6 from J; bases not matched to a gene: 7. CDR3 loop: CSARASGSLNEQFF. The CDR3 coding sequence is TGCAGTGCTCGTGCTAGCGGGAGCCTCAATGAGCAGTTCTTC.

The CDR3 sequence is CASSAHSGVGANEQFF. The CDR3 coding sequence is TGTGCCAGCAGCGCCCATAGCGGGGTAGGGGCCAATGAGCAGTTCTTC. The rearrangement links TRBV9 to TRBJ2-1; 8 bases line up with TRBD2. Losses at the gene ends were 3 bases for V and 6 bases for J; bases not matched to a gene: 11. The germline gives CDR1 SGDLS, CDR2 YYNGEE. The CDR3 spans 16 residues. The full variable domain, its missing parts supplied by reference TRBV9 and TRBJ2-1, is DSGVTQTPKHLITATGQRVTLRCSPRSGDLSVYWYQQSLDQGLQFLIQYYNGEERAKGNILERFSAQQFPDLHSELNLSSLELGDSALYFCASSAHSGVGANEQFFGPGTRLTVL.

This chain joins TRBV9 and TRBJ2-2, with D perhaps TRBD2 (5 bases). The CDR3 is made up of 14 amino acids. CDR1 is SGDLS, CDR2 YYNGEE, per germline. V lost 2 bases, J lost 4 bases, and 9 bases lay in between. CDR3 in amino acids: CASSVPAGTGELFF. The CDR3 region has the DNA TGTGCCAGCAGCGTTCCGGCGGGCACCGGGGAGCTGTTTTTT.

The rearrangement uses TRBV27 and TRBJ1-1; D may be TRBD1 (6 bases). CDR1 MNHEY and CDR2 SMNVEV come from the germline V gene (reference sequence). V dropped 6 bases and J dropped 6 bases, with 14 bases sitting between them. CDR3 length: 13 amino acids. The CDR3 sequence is CASSLNRVSEAFF. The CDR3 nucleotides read TGTGCCAGCAGCTTAAACAGGGTTTCTGAAGCTTTCTTT.

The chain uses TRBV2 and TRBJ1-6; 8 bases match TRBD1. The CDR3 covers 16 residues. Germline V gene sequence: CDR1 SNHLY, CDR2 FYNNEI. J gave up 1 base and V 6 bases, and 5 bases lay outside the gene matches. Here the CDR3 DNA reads TGTGCCAGCAGGGGACAGGAGGGGTCCTATAATTCACCCCTCCACTTT. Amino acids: CASRGQEGSYNSPLHF.

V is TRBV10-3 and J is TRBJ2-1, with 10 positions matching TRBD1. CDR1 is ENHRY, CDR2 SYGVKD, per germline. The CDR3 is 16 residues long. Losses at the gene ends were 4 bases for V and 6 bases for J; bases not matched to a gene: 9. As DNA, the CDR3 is TGTGCCATCAGTGGCCAAGGACAGGGGGAGACCAATGAGCAGTTCTTC. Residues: CAISGQGQGETNEQFF.

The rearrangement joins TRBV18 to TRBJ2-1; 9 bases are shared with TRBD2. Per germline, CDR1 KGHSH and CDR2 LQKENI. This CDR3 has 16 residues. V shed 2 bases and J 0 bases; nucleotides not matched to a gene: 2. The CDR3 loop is CASSPNSGSSYNEQFF. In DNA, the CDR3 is TGTGCCAGCTCACCAAATAGCGGGAGCTCCTACAATGAGCAGTTCTTC.

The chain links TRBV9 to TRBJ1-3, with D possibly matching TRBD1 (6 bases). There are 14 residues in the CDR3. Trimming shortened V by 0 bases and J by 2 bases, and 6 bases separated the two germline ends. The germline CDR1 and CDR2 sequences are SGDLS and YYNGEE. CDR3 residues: CASSVDRAGNTIYF. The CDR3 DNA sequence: TGTGCCAGCAGCGTAGACAGGGCTGGAAACACCATATATTTT.

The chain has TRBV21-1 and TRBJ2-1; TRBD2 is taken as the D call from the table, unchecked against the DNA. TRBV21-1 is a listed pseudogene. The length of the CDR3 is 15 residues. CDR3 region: CARSSGTSSYNEQFF. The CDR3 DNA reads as TGTGCCAGGTCTAGCGGCACTAGCTCCTACAATGAGCAGTTCTTC.

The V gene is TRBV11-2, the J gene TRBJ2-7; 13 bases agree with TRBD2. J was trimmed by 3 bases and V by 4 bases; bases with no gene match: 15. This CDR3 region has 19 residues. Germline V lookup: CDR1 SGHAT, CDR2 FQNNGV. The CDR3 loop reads CASSSRPPGTSGTHYEQYF. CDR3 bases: TGTGCCAGCAGCTCCCGTCCCCCAGGGACTAGCGGGACTCACTACGAGCAGTACTTC.

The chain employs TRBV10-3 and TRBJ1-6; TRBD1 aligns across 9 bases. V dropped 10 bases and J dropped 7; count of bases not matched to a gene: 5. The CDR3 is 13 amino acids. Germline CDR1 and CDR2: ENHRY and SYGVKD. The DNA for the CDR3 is TGTGCCAATAAAGGACAGGGGAATTCACCCCTCCACTTT. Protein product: CANKGQGNSPLHF.

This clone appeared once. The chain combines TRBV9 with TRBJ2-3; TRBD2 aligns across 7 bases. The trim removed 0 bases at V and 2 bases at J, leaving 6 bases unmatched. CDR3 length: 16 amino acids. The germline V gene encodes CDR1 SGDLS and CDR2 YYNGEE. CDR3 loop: CASSVASSGPTDTQYF. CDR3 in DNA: TGTGCCAGCAGCGTAGCGTCTAGCGGTCCCACAGATACGCAGTATTTT.

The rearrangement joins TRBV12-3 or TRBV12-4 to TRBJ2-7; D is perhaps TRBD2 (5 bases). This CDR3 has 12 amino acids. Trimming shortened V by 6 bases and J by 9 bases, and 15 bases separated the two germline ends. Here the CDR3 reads CASSSGWFWQYF. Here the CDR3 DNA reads TGTGCCAGCAGCTCGGGGTGGTTTTGGCAGTACTTC.

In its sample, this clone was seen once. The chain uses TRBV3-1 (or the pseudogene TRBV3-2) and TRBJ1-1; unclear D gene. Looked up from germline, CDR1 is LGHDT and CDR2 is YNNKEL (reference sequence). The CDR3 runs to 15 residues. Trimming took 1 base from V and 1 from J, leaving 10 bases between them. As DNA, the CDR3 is TGTGCCAGCAGCCAAGTTACAGTTGGGAACACTGAAGCTTTCTTT. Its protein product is CASSQVTVGNTEAFF.

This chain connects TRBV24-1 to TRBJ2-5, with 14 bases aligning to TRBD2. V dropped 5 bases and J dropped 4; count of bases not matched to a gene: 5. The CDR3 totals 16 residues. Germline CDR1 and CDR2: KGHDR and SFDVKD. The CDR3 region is CATSGGLAGVTETQYF. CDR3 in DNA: TGTGCCACCAGTGGGGGACTAGCGGGAGTTACAGAGACCCAGTACTTC.

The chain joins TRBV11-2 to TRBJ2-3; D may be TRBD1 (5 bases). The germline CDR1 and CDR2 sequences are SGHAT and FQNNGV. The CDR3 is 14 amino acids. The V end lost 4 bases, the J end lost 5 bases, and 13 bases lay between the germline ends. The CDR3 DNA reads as TGTGCCAGCAGCTCATGGGGCCAGGGAGATACGCAGTATTTT. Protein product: CASSSWGQGDTQYF.

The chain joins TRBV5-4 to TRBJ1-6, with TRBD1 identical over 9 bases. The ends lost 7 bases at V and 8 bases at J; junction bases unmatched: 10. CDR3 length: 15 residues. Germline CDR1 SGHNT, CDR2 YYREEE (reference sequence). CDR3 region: CASAMDRGPHSPLHF. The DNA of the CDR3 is TGTGCCAGCGCGATGGACAGGGGACCTCATTCACCCCTCCACTTT.

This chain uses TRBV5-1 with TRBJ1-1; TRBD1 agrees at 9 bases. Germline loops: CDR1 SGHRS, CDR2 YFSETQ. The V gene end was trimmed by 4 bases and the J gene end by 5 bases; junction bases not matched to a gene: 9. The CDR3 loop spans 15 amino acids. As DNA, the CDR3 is TGCGCCAGCAGCCGCGACCGACAGGGGGGAACTGAAGCTTTCTTT. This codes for CASSRDRQGGTEAFF.

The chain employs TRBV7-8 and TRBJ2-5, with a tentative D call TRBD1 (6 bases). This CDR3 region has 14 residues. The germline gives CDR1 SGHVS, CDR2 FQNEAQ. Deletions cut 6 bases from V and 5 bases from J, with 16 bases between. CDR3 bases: TGTGCCAGCAGTCCACAGGGCCAAGGGGAGACCCAGTACTTC. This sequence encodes CASSPQGQGETQYF.

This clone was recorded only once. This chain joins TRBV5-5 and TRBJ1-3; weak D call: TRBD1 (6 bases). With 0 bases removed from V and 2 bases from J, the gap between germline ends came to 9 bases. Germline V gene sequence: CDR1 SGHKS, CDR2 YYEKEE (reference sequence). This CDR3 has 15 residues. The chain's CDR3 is CASSLGDRPGNTIYF. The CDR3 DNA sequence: TGTGCCAGCAGCTTGGGAGACAGGCCTGGAAACACCATATATTTT.

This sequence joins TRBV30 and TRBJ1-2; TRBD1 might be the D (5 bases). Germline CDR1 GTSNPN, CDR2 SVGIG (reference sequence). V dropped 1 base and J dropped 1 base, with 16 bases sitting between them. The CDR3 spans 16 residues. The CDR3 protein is CAWSAARTLFNYGYTF. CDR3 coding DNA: TGTGCCTGGAGTGCTGCCCGGACACTATTTAACTATGGCTACACCTTC.